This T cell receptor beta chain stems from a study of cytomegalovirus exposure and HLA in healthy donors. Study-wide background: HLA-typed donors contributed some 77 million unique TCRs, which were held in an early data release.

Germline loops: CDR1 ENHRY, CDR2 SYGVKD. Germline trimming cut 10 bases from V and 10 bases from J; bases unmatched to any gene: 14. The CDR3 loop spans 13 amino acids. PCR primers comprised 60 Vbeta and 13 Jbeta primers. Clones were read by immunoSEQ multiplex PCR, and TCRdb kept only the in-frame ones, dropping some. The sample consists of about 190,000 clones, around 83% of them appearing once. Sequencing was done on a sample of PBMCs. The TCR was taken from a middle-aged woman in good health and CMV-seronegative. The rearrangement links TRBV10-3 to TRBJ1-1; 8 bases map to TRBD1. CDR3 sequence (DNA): TGTGCCACCTGGACAGGGAACGACCAGGCAGCTTTCTTT. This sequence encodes CATWTGNDQAAFF.